The next 14 T cell receptor beta chains were all read from a single sample in a study of shared clonotypes between healthy human individuals. Profiled with immunoSEQ multiplex PCR; TCRdb holds only in-frame clones, not every one. Of over a million clones in the sample, 75% to 80% were seen once. The sequenced sample was memory CD4+ T cells from PBMCs. As to subset: CD45RA-negative fraction. These TCRs come from a man between 18 and 35 years old in good health. Some clones in this sample may be carry-over from other donors' samples.

The chain carries TRBV19 and TRBJ2-3; D uncertain. Germline CDR1 reads LNHDA; CDR2 reads SQIVND (reference sequence). With 6 bases removed from V and 3 bases from J, the gap between germline ends came to 7 bases. The CDR3 extends over 12 amino acids. In DNA form, the CDR3 reads TGTGCCAGTAGCCTAGTTACAGATACGCAGTATTTT. This gives the protein CASSLVTDTQYF.

The J gene is TRBJ1-3, the V gene TRBV5-4; D gene unclear. V dropped 8 bases and J dropped 0 bases, with 21 bases sitting between them. From germline, CDR1 is SGHNT and CDR2 YYREEE (reference sequence). The CDR3 consists of 17 residues. CDR3 coding DNA: TGTGCCAGTTCATTGGGTGGTCAGAGGGCCTCTGGAAACACCATATATTTT. Translation gives CASSLGGQRASGNTIYF.

The chain is built from TRBV5-1 and TRBJ1-1; 10 nucleotides match TRBD1. The CDR3 extends over 19 amino acids. Germline loops: CDR1 SGHRS, CDR2 YFSETQ. Unmatched junction bases numbered 15, after V lost 4 bases and J lost 0 bases. The CDR3 loop is CASSLRQGASNPMNTEAFF. The CDR3 bases are TGCGCCAGCAGCCTCCGACAGGGGGCCTCCAATCCGATGAACACTGAAGCTTTCTTT.

This clone is a singleton in its sample. The chain employs TRBV15 and TRBJ2-1; 12 nucleotides line up with TRBD2. V dropped 5 bases and J dropped 7; count of bases not matched to a gene: 12. The CDR3 runs to 17 residues. The germline V gene has CDR1 LNHNV and CDR2 YYDKDF (reference sequence). This chain's CDR3 is CATSGNRLAGVKNEQFF. The CDR3 nucleotides are TGTGCCACCAGCGGCAACAGACTAGCGGGAGTTAAAAATGAGCAGTTCTTC.

This clone was observed at least ten times. This rearrangement joins TRBV7-2 to TRBJ2-1, with unresolved D. The CDR3 totals 14 residues. From germline, CDR1 is SGHTA and CDR2 FQGNSA. V shed 1 base and J shed 6 bases, with 10 bases lying between them. DNA for the CDR3: TGTGCCAGCAGCTTAGAAGCAGGTTTCAATGAGCAGTTCTTC. The encoded protein is CASSLEAGFNEQFF.

The genes are TRBV18 and TRBJ1-2, with a possible D match to TRBD1 (5 bases). The CDR3 is 15 amino acids. V lost 6 bases and J 4 bases, leaving 18 bases between the germline ends. Germline lookup yields CDR1 KGHSH and CDR2 LQKENI. CDR3 in amino acids: CASSPRDSLLYGYTF. CDR3 in DNA: TGTGCCAGCTCCCCGCGGGACTCCCTTCTCTATGGCTACACCTTC.

The V gene is TRBV5-4, the J gene TRBJ1-2, with TRBD1 matching 7 bases. The CDR3 loop spans 15 amino acids. V lost 0 bases and J lost 8; bases outside the gene matches: 10. Germline V CDR1 and CDR2: SGHNT, YYREEE (reference sequence). CDR3 DNA: TGTGCCAGCAGCTTGGGGGTGACAGGGAGTTCCGGCTACACCTTC. Translated, it gives CASSLGVTGSSGYTF. The variable domain in full, with the rest retrieved from reference TRBV5-4 and TRBJ1-2, is ETGVTQSPTHLIKTRGQQVTLRCSSQSGHNTVSWYQQALGQGPQFIFQYYREEENGRGNFPPRFSGLQFPNYSSELNVNALELDDSALYLCASSLGVTGSSGYTFGSGTRLTVV.

The J gene is TRBJ1-2, the V gene TRBV4-1; D is possibly TRBD1 (6 bases). Germline-derived CDR1 and CDR2 are MGHRA and YSYEKL. This CDR3 has 13 residues. The V end lost 3 bases, the J end lost 4 bases, and 9 bases lay between the germline ends. For the CDR3, the DNA is TGCGCCAGCAGCCAGCAGGGGACCTATGGCTACACCTTC. It yields the protein CASSQQGTYGYTF.

As to this clone: Other DNA sequences within the sample encode an identical CDR3. The chain recombines TRBV28 with TRBJ1-1; D is perhaps TRBD1 (5 bases). V was trimmed by 5 bases and J by 4 bases, leaving 14 bases between them. Germline loops: CDR1 MDHEN, CDR2 SYDVKM. CDR3 size: 14 residues. CDR3 amino acids: CASSLPGGGTEAFF. CDR3 nucleotide sequence: TGTGCCAGCAGTCTCCCGGGGGGAGGCACTGAAGCTTTCTTT.

This clone was detected only a few times. The V gene is TRBV5-1, the J gene TRBJ2-7; 9 bases fit TRBD1. From germline, CDR1 is SGHRS and CDR2 YFSETQ. This CDR3 region has 15 residues. Unmatched junction bases numbered 7, after V lost 0 bases and J lost 6 bases. The CDR3 coding sequence is TGCGCCAGCAGCTTGGTAAGGGACAGGGCGGGCGAGCAGTACTTC. It is translated as CASSLVRDRAGEQYF.

There are a few counts of this clone. The CDR3 sequence is CASSVAVWDRVVDGYTF. In nucleotides, the CDR3 is TGTGCCAGCAGCGTAGCTGTGTGGGACAGGGTAGTGGATGGCTACACCTTC. The chain links TRBV9 to TRBJ1-2, with 9 bases lining up with TRBD1. This CDR3 has 17 residues. With V trimmed by 0 bases and J by 6 bases, 12 bases remained unmatched. Germline CDR1 is SGDLS and CDR2 is YYNGEE.

The sample holds many counts of this clone. The V and J genes are TRBV5-6 and TRBJ2-1; 10 nucleotides match TRBD1. The V and J ends lost 4 bases and 5 bases, in that order; junction bases with no gene match: 6. CDR3 length: 15 amino acids. Germline-derived CDR1 and CDR2 are SGHDT and YYEEEE. The DNA of the CDR3 is TGTGCCAGCAGCCTGTCCGGGACAGGGGACAATGAGCAGTTCTTC. It specifies CASSLSGTGDNEQFF.

The chain uses TRBV15 and TRBJ2-2; TRBD1 is a possible D gene (6 bases). The germline CDR1 and CDR2 sequences are LNHNV and YYDKDF (reference sequence). Trimming took 7 bases from V and 9 from J, leaving 18 bases between them. There are 14 residues in the CDR3. The CDR3 loop is CATKQGLGAWELFF. In DNA form, the CDR3 reads TGTGCCACCAAACAGGGCCTCGGTGCCTGGGAGCTGTTTTTT.

The chain carries TRBV7-3 and TRBJ2-1; tentative D call: TRBD2 (5 bases). Germline-derived CDR1 and CDR2 are SGHTA and FQGTGA. The CDR3 extends over 15 amino acids. Trimming stripped 1 base from V and 7 bases from J, with 14 bases between. CDR3 in amino acids: CASSLIGSPGNEQFF. CDR3 DNA: TGTGCCAGCAGCTTAATTGGTAGCCCGGGGAATGAGCAGTTCTTC.